This TCR beta chain derives from a study of cytomegalovirus exposure and HLA in healthy donors. Germline V gene lookup returns CDR1 MGHRA and CDR2 YSYEKL. Deletions cut 0 bases from V and 0 bases from J, with 8 bases between. This CDR3 contains 15 residues. This clone occurred once. Primers for the PCR totalled 60 Vbeta and 13 Jbeta. Assay: immunoSEQ multiplex PCR; the TCRdb copy retains only in-frame clones and omits some. The sample contains under 200,000 clones, 75% to 85% of which appear only once. Specimen: PBMCs. This rearrangement joins TRBV4-1 to TRBJ2-5; tentative D call: TRBD1 (5 bases). This TCR came from a male donor in good health and CMV-seropositive. The CDR3 DNA reads as TGCGCCAGCAGCCAAGATTCGACAGACCAAGAGACCCAGTACTTC. The encoded protein is CASSQDSTDQETQYF.